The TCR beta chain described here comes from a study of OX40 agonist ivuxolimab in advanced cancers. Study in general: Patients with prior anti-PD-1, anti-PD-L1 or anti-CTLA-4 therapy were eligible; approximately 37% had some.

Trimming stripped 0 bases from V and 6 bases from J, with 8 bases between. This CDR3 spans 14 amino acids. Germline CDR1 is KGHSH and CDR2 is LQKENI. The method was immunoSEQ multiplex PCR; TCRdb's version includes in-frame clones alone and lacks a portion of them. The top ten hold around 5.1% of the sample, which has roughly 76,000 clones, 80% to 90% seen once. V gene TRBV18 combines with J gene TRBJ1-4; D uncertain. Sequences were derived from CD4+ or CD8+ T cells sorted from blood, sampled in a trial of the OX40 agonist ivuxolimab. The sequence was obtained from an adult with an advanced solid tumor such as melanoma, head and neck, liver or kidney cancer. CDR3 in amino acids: CASSPPAGDEKLFF. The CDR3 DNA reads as TGTGCCAGCTCACCACCGGCTGGGGATGAAAAACTGTTTTTT.